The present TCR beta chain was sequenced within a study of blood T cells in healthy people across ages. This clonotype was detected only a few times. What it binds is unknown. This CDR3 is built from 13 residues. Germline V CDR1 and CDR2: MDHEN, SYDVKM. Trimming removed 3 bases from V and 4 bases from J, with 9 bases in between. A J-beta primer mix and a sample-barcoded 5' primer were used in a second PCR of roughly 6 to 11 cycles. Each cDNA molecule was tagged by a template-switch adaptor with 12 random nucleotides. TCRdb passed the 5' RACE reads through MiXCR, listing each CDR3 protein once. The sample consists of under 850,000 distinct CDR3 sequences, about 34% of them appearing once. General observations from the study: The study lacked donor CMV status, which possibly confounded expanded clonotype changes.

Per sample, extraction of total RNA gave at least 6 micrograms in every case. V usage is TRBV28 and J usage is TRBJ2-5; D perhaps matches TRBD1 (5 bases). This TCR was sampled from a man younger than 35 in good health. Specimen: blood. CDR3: CASSLDNRETQYF. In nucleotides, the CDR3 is TGTGCCAGCAGTTTGGACAATCGAGAGACCCAGTACTTC. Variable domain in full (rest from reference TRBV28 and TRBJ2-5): DVKVTQSSRYLVKRTGEKVFLECVQDMDHENMFWYRQDPGLGLRLIYFSYDVKMKEKGDIPEGYSVSREKKERFSLILESASTNQTSMYLCASSLDNRETQYFGPGTRLLVL.